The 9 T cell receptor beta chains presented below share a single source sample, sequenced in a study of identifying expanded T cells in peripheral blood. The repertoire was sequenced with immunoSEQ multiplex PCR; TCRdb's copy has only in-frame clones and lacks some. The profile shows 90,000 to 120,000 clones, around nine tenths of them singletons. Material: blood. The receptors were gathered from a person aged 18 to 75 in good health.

The CDR3 DNA reads as TGTGCCAGCAGCCTACGGGCGGGGGGGCAAGTGAAGGCCAACGTCCTGACTTTC. Its protein is CASSLRAGGQVKANVLTF. The gene calls are TRBV7-6 and TRBJ2-6, with 9 bases aligning to TRBD2. This CDR3 comprises 18 residues. Germline assignment: CDR1 SGHVS and CDR2 FNYEAQ. Unmatched junction bases numbered 14, after V lost 5 bases and J lost 6 bases.

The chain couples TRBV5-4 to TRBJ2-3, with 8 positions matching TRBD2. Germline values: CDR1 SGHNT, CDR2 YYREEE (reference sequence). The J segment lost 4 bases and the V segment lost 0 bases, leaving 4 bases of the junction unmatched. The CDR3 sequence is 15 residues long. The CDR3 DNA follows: TGTGCCAGCAGCTTGGGGGGGACTAGTTCAGATACGCAGTATTTT. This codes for CASSLGGTSSDTQYF.

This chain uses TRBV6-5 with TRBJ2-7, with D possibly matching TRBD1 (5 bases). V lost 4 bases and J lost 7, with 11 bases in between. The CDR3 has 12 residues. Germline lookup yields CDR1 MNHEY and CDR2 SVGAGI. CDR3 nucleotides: TGTGCCAGCAGTTCTCAGGGAACGGAGCAGTACTTC. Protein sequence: CASSSQGTEQYF.

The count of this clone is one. CDR3 in amino acids: CASTVGIVNNEQFF. CDR3 nucleotides: TGTGCCAGCACCGTAGGGATAGTGAACAATGAGCAGTTCTTC. The rearrangement links TRBV11-2 to TRBJ2-1; D remains ambiguous. The V gene's germline CDR1 is SGHAT and CDR2 FQNNGV. The V and J ends lost 7 bases and 5 bases respectively, with 15 bases between them. CDR3 length: 14 amino acids.

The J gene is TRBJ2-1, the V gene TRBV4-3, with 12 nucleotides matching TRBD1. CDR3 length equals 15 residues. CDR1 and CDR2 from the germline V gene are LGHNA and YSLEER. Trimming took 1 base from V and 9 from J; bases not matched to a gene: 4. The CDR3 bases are TGCGCCAGCAGCCAAGTGGGACAGGGGGCATTTGAGCAGTTCTTC. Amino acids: CASSQVGQGAFEQFF.

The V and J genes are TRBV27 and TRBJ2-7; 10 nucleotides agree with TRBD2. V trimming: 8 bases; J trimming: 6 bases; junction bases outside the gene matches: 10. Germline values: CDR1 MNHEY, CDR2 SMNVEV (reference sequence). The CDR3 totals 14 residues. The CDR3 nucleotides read TGTGCCAGCTCGCGGGGACTAGCGATGGGCGAGCAGTACTTC. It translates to CASSRGLAMGEQYF.

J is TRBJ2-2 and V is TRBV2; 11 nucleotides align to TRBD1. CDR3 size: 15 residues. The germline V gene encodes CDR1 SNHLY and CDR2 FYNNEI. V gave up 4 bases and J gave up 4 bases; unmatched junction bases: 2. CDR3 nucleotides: TGTGCCAGCAGTGGAGGGACAGGGGGCACCGGGGAGCTGTTTTTT. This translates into CASSGGTGGTGELFF.

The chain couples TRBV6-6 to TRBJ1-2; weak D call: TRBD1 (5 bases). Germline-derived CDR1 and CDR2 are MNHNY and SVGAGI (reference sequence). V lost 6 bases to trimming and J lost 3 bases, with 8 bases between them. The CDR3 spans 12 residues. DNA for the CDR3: TGTGCCAGCAGAGGAGGGGACTATGGCTACACCTTC. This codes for CASRGGDYGYTF.

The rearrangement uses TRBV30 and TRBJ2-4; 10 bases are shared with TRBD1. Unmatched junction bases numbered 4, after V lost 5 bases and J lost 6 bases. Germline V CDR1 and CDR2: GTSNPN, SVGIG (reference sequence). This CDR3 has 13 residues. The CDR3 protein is CAWAGQGGNIQYF. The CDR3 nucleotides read TGTGCCTGGGCCGGACAGGGGGGAAACATTCAGTACTTC.